A selection of T cell receptor beta chains follows, all from one sample in a study of cytomegalovirus exposure and HLA in healthy donors. Sequencing used immunoSEQ multiplex PCR; TCRdb keeps in-frame clones, though not all of them. The profile shows about 190,000 clones, more than 75% of them singletons. Sequences were obtained from PBMCs. All receptors derive from a woman between 45 and 65 years old in good health and CMV-seropositive. Each CDR3 is given with its conserved first and last residue. A D gene is named only where the DNA matches it firmly. Size tells how often a clone was seen (once, few, many) or the class of an expanded clone, and some rows leave it out.

V gene	clone size	D gene	J gene	CDR3 protein	CDR3 DNA
TRBV29-1	.	.	TRBJ1-1	CSVRHMNTEAFF	TGCAGCGTAAGACATATGAACACTGAAGCTTTCTTT
TRBV7-9	few	.	TRBJ2-5	CASSPNIGGETQYF	TGTGCCAGCAGCCCCAACATTGGGGGGGAGACCCAGTACTTC
TRBV7-6	.	.	TRBJ1-4	CASSARTGNEKLFF	TGTGCCAGCAGTGCTAGGACGGGGAATGAAAAACTGTTTTTT
TRBV2	.	.	TRBJ1-1	CASTQPGGVNTEAFF	TGTGCCAGCACCCAACCCGGGGGAGTCAACACTGAAGCTTTCTTT
TRBV30	.	.	TRBJ1-4	CAWRANRVGEKLFF	TGTGCCTGGAGGGCTAACAGGGTAGGGGAAAAACTGTTTTTT
TRBV5-1	.	TRBD2	TRBJ2-3	CASSLLTSGGTDTQYF	TGCGCCAGCAGCTTGCTGACTAGCGGGGGGACAGATACGCAGTATTTT
TRBV6-5	.	.	TRBJ2-7	CASSSTRLYEQYF	TGTGCCAGCAGTTCTACTAGGCTGTACGAGCAGTACTTC
TRBV7-8	.	.	TRBJ1-1	CASSHDTNTEAFF	TGTGCCAGCAGCCATGACACGAACACTGAAGCTTTCTTT
TRBV28	.	.	TRBJ1-3	CASSLSGAGNTIYF	TGTGCCAGCAGTTTATCAGGGGCTGGAAACACCATATATTTT
TRBV15	few	TRBD1	TRBJ1-6	CATSPHRGNSPLHF	TGTGCCACCAGCCCTCACAGGGGTAATTCACCCCTCCACTTT
TRBV23-1	.	TRBD1	TRBJ1-5	CASSQRGGQGLDSNQPQHF	TGCGCCAGCAGTCAACGGGGGGGACAGGGACTAGATAGCAATCAGCCCCAGCATTTT
TRBV4-3	.	.	TRBJ2-3	CASSQEFGGHTDTQYF	TGCGCCAGCAGCCAAGAATTCGGGGGGCACACAGATACGCAGTATTTT
TRBV6-5	.	.	TRBJ2-6	CASSYSPAGANVLTF	TGTGCCAGCAGTTACTCCCCGGCTGGGGCCAACGTCCTGACTTTC
TRBV5-1	.	.	TRBJ1-6	CASSIDSNNSPLHF	TGCGCCAGCAGTATCGACAGTAATAATTCACCCCTCCACTTT
TRBV19	.	.	TRBJ1-3	CASSGTSRFRSGNTIYF	TGTGCCAGTAGTGGGACTTCTCGGTTTAGGTCTGGAAACACCATATATTTT
TRBV4-2	.	TRBD1	TRBJ2-1	CASSQEGGRQGYYNEQFF	TGTGCCAGCAGCCAAGAAGGTGGGAGACAGGGCTACTACAATGAGCAGTTCTTC
TRBV21-1	.	.	TRBJ1-1	CASSTHYRGPTEAFF	TGTGCCAGCAGCACCCATTACAGGGGGCCCACTGAAGCTTTCTTT
TRBV28	.	TRBD1	TRBJ1-1	CASRQGAGEAFF	TGTGCCAGCAGGCAGGGGGCAGGAGAAGCTTTCTTT
TRBV6-6	.	TRBD1	TRBJ1-2	CASSRKQGSYGYTF	TGTGCCAGCAGCCGAAAACAGGGGAGTTATGGCTACACCTTC
TRBV6-5	.	.	TRBJ2-2	CASSPLNTGELFF	TGTGCCAGCAGCCCCCTGAACACCGGGGAGCTGTTTTTT
TRBV9	.	TRBD1	TRBJ1-3	CASSETGDGNTIYF	TGTGCCAGCAGCGAAACAGGGGATGGAAACACCATATATTTT
TRBV6-5	once	.	TRBJ1-3	CASSRSSSSGNTIYF	TGTGCCAGCAGCCGATCGTCCAGCTCTGGAAACACCATATATTTT
TRBV29-1	.	.	TRBJ1-2	CSVVVPNYGYTF	TGCAGCGTTGTAGTCCCCAACTATGGCTACACCTTC
TRBV2	.	.	TRBJ2-7	CASSFSSYEQYF	TGTGCCAGCAGCTTCTCCTCCTACGAGCAGTACTTC
TRBV6-5	.	.	TRBJ2-7	CASAYGRAYEQYF	TGTGCCAGCGCCTATGGCAGGGCCTACGAGCAGTACTTC
TRBV11-2	.	.	TRBJ1-3	CASSFWTDSGNTIYF	TGTGCCAGCAGCTTTTGGACAGACTCTGGAAACACCATATATTTT
TRBV6-5	few	.	TRBJ1-2	CASSLPGQFYGYTF	TGTGCCAGCAGCCTCCCCGGACAGTTCTATGGCTACACCTTC
TRBV5-1	.	TRBD2	TRBJ2-3	CASSLAGVLDTQYF	TGCGCCAGCAGCTTAGCGGGGGTTCTGGATACGCAGTATTTT
TRBV4-2	.	.	TRBJ2-5	CASSQPKGGGETQYF	TGTGCCAGCAGCCAACCCAAGGGAGGGGGAGAGACCCAGTACTTC
TRBV29-1	once	.	TRBJ1-6	CSSRGGEGNSPLHF	TGCAGCTCCCGGGGGGGAGAGGGAAATTCACCCCTCCACTTT
TRBV18	.	TRBD1	TRBJ2-7	CASSTGQGAYEQYF	TGTGCCAGCTCAACGGGACAGGGAGCTTACGAGCAGTACTTC